Included here is one TCR beta chain sequence, with context. Antigen: not known. This entry belongs to a study of cytomegalovirus exposure and HLA in healthy donors. Across the whole study: Samples from HLA-typed donors yielded 65 million to 90 million unique TCRs in an early data release.

In germline, CDR1 is MNHEY, CDR2 SVGAGI. V lost 2 bases to trimming and J lost 2 bases, with 6 bases between them. This CDR3 region has 13 residues. Points from the study as a whole: HLA restriction was apparent for most CMV-associated TCR beta chains in a later analysis.

The primer mix had 60 Vbeta and 13 Jbeta primers. Produced via immunoSEQ multiplex PCR; TCRdb's table is partial and in-frame only. Of some 120,000 clones listed, around a tenth are singletons. The genes are TRBV6-5 and TRBJ1-1; D ambiguous. The sample consisted of PBMCs. The TCR comes from a man aged 30 to 45 in good health and CMV-seronegative. CDR3 in amino acids: CASSYVPNTEAFF. Written as DNA, the CDR3 is TGTGCCAGCAGTTACGTTCCTAACACTGAAGCTTTCTTT.